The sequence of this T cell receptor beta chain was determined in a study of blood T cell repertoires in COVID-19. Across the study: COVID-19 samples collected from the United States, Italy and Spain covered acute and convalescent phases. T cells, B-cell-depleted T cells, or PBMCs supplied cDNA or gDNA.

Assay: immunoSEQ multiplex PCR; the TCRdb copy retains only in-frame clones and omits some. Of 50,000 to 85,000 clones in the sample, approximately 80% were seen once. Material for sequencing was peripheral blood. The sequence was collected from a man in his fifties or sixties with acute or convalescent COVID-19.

CDR3 residues: CAWIARGRRLDTQYF. CDR3 DNA: TGTGCCTGGATTGCCAGAGGGCGGCGCCTTGATACGCAGTATTTT. The V call is TRBV30, the J call TRBJ2-3, with D tentatively TRBD2 (5 bases). Looked up from germline, CDR1 is GTSNPN and CDR2 is SVGIG (reference sequence). The CDR3 extends over 15 amino acids. The germline V and J ends were trimmed by 4 bases and 6 bases, with 20 bases remaining between them.